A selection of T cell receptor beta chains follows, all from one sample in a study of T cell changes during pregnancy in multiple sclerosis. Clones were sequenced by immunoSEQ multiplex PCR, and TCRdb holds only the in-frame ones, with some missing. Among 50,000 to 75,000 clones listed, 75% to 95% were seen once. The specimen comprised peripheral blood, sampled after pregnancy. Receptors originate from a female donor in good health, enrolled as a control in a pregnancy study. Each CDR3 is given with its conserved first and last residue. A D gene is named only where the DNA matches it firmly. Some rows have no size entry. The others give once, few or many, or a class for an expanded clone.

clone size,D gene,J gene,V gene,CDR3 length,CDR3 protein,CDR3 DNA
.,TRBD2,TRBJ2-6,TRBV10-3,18,CAISESSGGNSGANVLTF,TGTGCCATCAGTGAGTCAAGCGGGGGGAACTCTGGGGCCAACGTCCTGACTTTC
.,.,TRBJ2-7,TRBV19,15,CASSITTGVSYEQYF,TGTGCCAGTAGCATTACGACAGGAGTCTCCTACGAGCAGTACTTC
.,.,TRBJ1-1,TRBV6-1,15,CASNTRSGTYTEAFF,TGTGCCAGCAATACGAGGTCCGGGACTTACACTGAAGCTTTCTTT
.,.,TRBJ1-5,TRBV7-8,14,CASSPLSEEQPQHF,TGTGCCAGCAGCCCCCTATCGGAGGAACAGCCCCAGCATTTT
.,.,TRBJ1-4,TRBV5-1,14,CASSQGTSDGKLFF,TGCGCCAGCAGCCAAGGGACATCTGATGGAAAACTGTTTTTT
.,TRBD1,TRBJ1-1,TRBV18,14,CASSLDRAFTEAFF,TGTGCCAGCTCACTGGACAGGGCGTTCACTGAAGCTTTCTTT
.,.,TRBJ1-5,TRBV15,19,CATSRVETPDSYSNQPQHF,TGTGCCACCAGCAGAGTTGAAACCCCGGACAGCTATAGCAATCAGCCCCAGCATTTT
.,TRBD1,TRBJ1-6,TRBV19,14,CASSTGQGTSPLHF,TGTGCCAGTAGCACTGGACAGGGCACTTCACCCCTCCACTTT
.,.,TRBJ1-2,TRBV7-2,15,CASSLGSPRHYGYTF,TGTGCCAGCAGCTTAGGATCTCCGCGGCACTATGGCTACACCTTC
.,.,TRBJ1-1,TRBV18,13,CASSPPYFTEAFF,TGTGCCAGCTCACCACCCTACTTTACTGAAGCTTTCTTT
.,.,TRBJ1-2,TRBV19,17,CASRLRTVGTGNYGYTF,TGTGCCAGTAGACTTCGAACTGTGGGTACAGGGAACTATGGCTACACCTTC
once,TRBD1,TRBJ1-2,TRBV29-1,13,CSVEVRAGGAYTF,TGCAGCGTTGAAGTAAGGGCAGGGGGCGCCTACACCTTC
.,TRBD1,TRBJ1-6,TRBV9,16,CASSVDGTGVNSPLHF,TGTGCCAGCAGCGTAGATGGGACAGGGGTTAATTCACCCCTCCACTTT
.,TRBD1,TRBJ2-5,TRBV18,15,CASSPGQGYQETQYF,TGTGCCAGCTCACCGGGACAGGGGTACCAAGAGACCCAGTACTTC
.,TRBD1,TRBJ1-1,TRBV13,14,CASSVGAGGTEAFF,TGTGCCAGCAGCGTCGGGGCAGGGGGGACTGAAGCTTTCTTT
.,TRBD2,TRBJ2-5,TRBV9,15,CASSVGSSGVQTQYF,TGTGCCAGCAGCGTAGGTTCTAGCGGGGTGCAGACCCAGTACTTC
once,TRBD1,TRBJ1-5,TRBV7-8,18,CASSLRHYRGDSNQPQHF,TGTGCCAGCAGCCTACGCCATTACAGGGGCGATAGCAATCAGCCCCAGCATTTT